What follows is one T cell receptor (beta chain) and its context. V was pared by 1 base and J by 5 bases, with 3 bases between. The CDR3 is made up of 11 amino acids. CDR1 is SGHTA and CDR2 is FQGNSA in the germline V gene. Treatment specified: oral pan-JAK inhibitor, 5-10 mg twice daily. This specimen belongs to a study of CD8+ T cells in alopecia areata. RNA extraction was followed by reverse transcription into cDNA, which acted as the sequencing template. Libraries were prepared by immunoSEQ multiplex PCR; TCRdb keeps only in-frame clonotypes and omits some of them. The data hold hundreds of thousands of clones, with 58% observed a single time.

Sequenced material: CD4+ T cells sorted from blood, taken at week 24, from a patient treated with tofacitinib. The clonotype was recovered from a human donor with alopecia areata. The rearrangement uses TRBV7-2 and TRBJ2-7; no definite D call. This CDR3 reads CASSLVDEQYF. The CDR3 DNA reads TGTGCCAGCAGCTTAGTAGACGAGCAGTACTTC.